Given below is one T cell receptor (beta chain) in context. Its specificity is unknown. The source of the sample is a study of cytomegalovirus exposure and HLA in healthy donors. Study-level information: A subsequent analysis reported that the 100 to 150 validation repertoires were produced on the same platform that had also been used for the 500 to 700 first-cohort repertoires.

The CDR3 runs to 14 residues. Germline V gives CDR1 SQVTM, CDR2 ANQGSEA. J was trimmed by 2 bases and V by 4 bases; bases with no gene match: 7. The assay was immunoSEQ multiplex PCR, and TCRdb's table has in-frame clones only and misses some. The sample lists 150,000 or so clones; approximately 89% were seen once. Study findings and constraints: In vitro confirmation showed three CMV-associated chains to be CMV antigen specific.

The sample comprised PBMCs. The sequence derives from a woman under 30 in good health and CMV-seronegative. V usage is TRBV29-1 and J usage is TRBJ2-5, with 7 bases lining up with TRBD1. DNA of the CDR3: TGCAGCGTTGCAGCCTCAGGGGGACAAGAGACCCAGTACTTC. Protein product: CSVAASGGQETQYF.